What follows is one T cell receptor (beta chain) and its context. Its specificity is unknown. This CDR3 fails to terminate in the conserved phenylalanine or tryptophan, so it likely reflects a read error. The DNA is left out, because the CDR3 cannot be placed on it with certainty; the CDR3 is given as TCRdb lists it. Both ends counted, the CDR3 spans 16 residues. Germline-derived CDR1 and CDR2 are SGHNT and YENEEA. It was unsorted whole blood that yielded blood RNA, and germline DNA was also extracted. With chronic HBV infection, the patients were also treatment-naive. The sample comes from a study of tumor-infiltrating lymphocytes in primary liver carcinoma. Study-level findings and limits: Tumor region pairs showed greater overlap than either tumor-adjacent or tumor-blood pairs did.

Researchers generated TCR beta cDNA from about 530 ng of total RNA, relying on a constant-region primer. Generation of the TCR beta libraries relied on three nested multiplex PCR rounds using slightly modified ARM-PCR. TRBV1-TRBV30 forward and Cbeta reverse primers drove the first two approximately 11-cycle rounds. Each CDR3 protein is one row after TCRdb ran MiXCR on the multiplex PCR reads. The sample includes roughly 330,000 distinct CDR3 sequences, roughly 61% of them seen just once. This TCR came from a man aged 35 to 55 with primary liver carcinoma and hepatitis B virus infection. This chain joins TRBV11-3 and TRBJ2-3; TRBD1 is the table's D call and was not checked against the DNA. Sequenced: peripheral blood. The CDR3 protein is CASSRRGDSDQDTRYS.